This TCR beta chain was sequenced during a study of T cell repertoires in breast cancer (dated by TCRdb to about 2016). At the level of the whole study: Tumors, lymph nodes and peripheral blood lymphocytes from breast cancer patients were profiled in the study, along with peripheral blood from healthy control donors. ER+/PR+ status was present in the majority of the approximately 21 patient tumors that were analyzed for shared TCRs. Nine healthy donors, of an age range similar to that of the patients, were included as controls. On average, sequencing produced about 550,000 sequences per sample, which came to approximately 10 reads per input cell. Because breast cancer has a low mutational burden and common mutations are rare, the study reasoned that TCRs shared between breast cancer patients would target shared antigens. After being minced and digested with Liberase and DNase, tumors and tumor-involved lymph nodes were passed through 70-um and 40-um filters. Tumor-free lymph nodes were processed without enzymatic digestion, and Ficoll was used to separate blood samples. What the work shows at the level of the full study, not this receptor alone: Tumor-involved sentinel lymph nodes shared about fourfold more TCRs with matched tumor repertoires than tumor-free nodes (roughly 8% versus 2%). Genuine antitumor clones may have been missed because singleton TCRs were discarded and only part of each tumor was sampled. TRBV7 predominated among shared TCRs, which may reflect tumor recognition or a mispriming bias from eight TRBV7 primers. Fewer than 20 TCR pairs were shared across seven or more patient tumors and rarely found in control blood, suggesting possible tumor specificity. Emulsion RT-PCR was regarded as qualitative rather than quantitative, because clone recovery was skewed by transcript abundance and primer differences. Shared TCRs were encoded by various nucleotide sequences, which suggests selection and expansion based on antigen.

The library relied on emulsion pairing. Unpaired genes were suppressed by a second nested PCR with blocking oligos, after which a third nested PCR added Illumina adaptors and barcodes. Each master mix for emulsion RT-PCR held about 5,000-280,000 T cells along with C-region, Stepout and V-region primers. Emulsions were generated with the Micellula Emulsion and Purification Kit, and RT-PCR used Qiagen OneStep RT-PCR reagents. Pooled libraries were sequenced with paired-end 2 x 250 reads on an Illumina MiSeq. The authors processed their data as follows. Read pairs were joined in Galaxy and clipped at the engineered overlap into separate alpha and beta files; unclipped reads were discarded. Alpha-beta pairs were assigned with CompleteTCR, a MiTCR-based pipeline that links chains sharing read cluster identifiers using an R script. TCR sequences that were observed only once, representing about 1-3.1%, were removed as potential sequencing errors. TCRdb reprocessing: public reads trimmed at Q25 with fastp, clones called with MiXCR, in-frame beta chains kept. When rows share a CDR3 protein, they turn into one entry using the most common DNA and genes. These V and J calls rely on TCRdb rather than the paper's analysis. This sample has around 43,000 distinct CDR3 sequences in its table, and 45% of those were observed once. The top ten constitute approximately 60% of the sample.

Sequences MNHEY (CDR1) and SMNVEV (CDR2) are obtained from the germline V gene (reference sequence). Compared with germline, V lacks 5 bases and J lacks 4 bases; bases without a gene match: 10. The CDR3, cysteine through phenylalanine, is 16 amino acids long. Only the CDR3 region is kept as DNA, spanning 48 bases read in frame from base 1. To analyze paired alpha-beta TCRs of CD8+ T cells, the study used an expanded emulsion RT-PCR method with primers covering all TCR V genes. CD8+ T cells were isolated with a CD8 positive selection kit and were then incubated overnight in about 9 IU/mL IL-2 prior to emulsion RT-PCR. This clonotype was counted ten times or more. The antigen it recognizes is unknown. Base qualities are not at hand, and no much larger clone is one base apart.

The source is a pool of human donors with breast cancer or a healthy control (not recorded which). The sequenced sample was CD8+ T cells. The chain links TRBV27 with TRBJ2-3; TRBD1 lines up with 9 middle nucleotides. Here the CDR3 is given as CASSHGPGTGSDTQYF. The DNA is TGTGCCAGCAGTCACGGGCCCGGGACAGGGTCAGATACGCAGTATTTT.